This entry lists 28 T cell receptor beta chains sequenced from one sample in a study of T cells after yellow fever vaccination. TCRdb recomputed calls from the 5' RACE reads with MiXCR, one row per CDR3 protein. The sample lists some 100,000 distinct CDR3 sequences, about 7% occurring once. The sample in question was CD4+ T cells sorted from PBMCs, obtained more than 35 days after the first yellow fever vaccination. These receptors all come from a man aged 18 to 30 who received the YFV17D yellow fever vaccine.

Ten or more counts support this clonotype. The rearrangement links TRBV29-1 to TRBJ2-7; D possibly corresponds to TRBD2 (5 bases). The germline V gene has CDR1 SQVTM and CDR2 ANQGSEA. Trimming took 5 bases from V and 6 from J, leaving 29 bases between them. There are 17 residues in the CDR3. CDR3 amino acids: CSVTRHTGNEVVAEQYF. The CDR3 DNA reads TGCAGCGTTACAAGACATACCGGGAATGAGGTAGTTGCCGAGCAGTACTTC.

The gene calls are TRBV28 and TRBJ2-4, with D possibly TRBD2 on 6 matching bases. Trimming removed 5 bases at V and 0 bases at J, with 23 bases between. Germline assignment: CDR1 MDHEN and CDR2 SYDVKM. The CDR3 extends over 19 amino acids. The DNA of the CDR3 is TGTGCCAGCAGTCGGCCAGGGAGGAGTACGAAATTAGCCAAAAACATTCAGTACTTC. It translates to CASSRPGRSTKLAKNIQYF.

This clonotype was observed many times. V gene TRBV29-1 combines with J gene TRBJ1-4, with 7 positions matching TRBD1. Germline lookup yields CDR1 SQVTM and CDR2 ANQGSEA. CDR3 size: 17 residues. V lost 3 bases to trimming and J lost 3 bases; unmatched junction nucleotides: 13. The CDR3 sequence: CSVEPLRQGASNEKLFF. The DNA for the CDR3 is TGCAGCGTTGAGCCCCTCCGACAGGGCGCCTCTAATGAAAAACTGTTTTTT.

This clonotype was detected many times. The chain joins TRBV7-2 to TRBJ1-1; D remains unclear. CDR3 length: 11 residues. V lost 4 bases and J 3 bases, leaving 3 bases between the germline ends. Per the germline V gene, CDR1 is SGHTA and CDR2 is FQGNSA. The CDR3 coding sequence is TGTGCCAGCAGCTCGTACACTGAAGCTTTCTTT. Amino acids: CASSSYTEAFF.

Ten or more counts support this clonotype. The rearrangement uses TRBV5-1 and TRBJ2-5; TRBD2 matches 7 bases. The CDR3 has 15 amino acids. Looked up from germline, CDR1 is SGHRS and CDR2 is YFSETQ. With 3 bases clipped from V and 1 base from J, the junction kept 6 bases outside the gene matches. The CDR3 reads CASSWGSGSQETQYF. CDR3 sequence (DNA): TGCGCCAGCAGCTGGGGTAGCGGGTCCCAAGAGACCCAGTACTTC.

This clonotype came up once. This may stem from a read error, because a much larger clone lies one nucleotide away. The chain is built from TRBV6-2 or TRBV6-3 and TRBJ2-3; D call uncertain. This CDR3 comprises 13 residues. Trimming removed 9 bases at V and 2 bases at J, with 12 bases between. Germline V gene lookup returns CDR1 MNHEY and CDR2 SVGEGT. CDR3: CARSLPVTDTQYF. The CDR3 nucleotides are TGTGCCAGAAGCCTCCCGGTCACAGATACGCAGTATTTT.

This clonotype was detected ten times or more. V and J are TRBV27 and TRBJ2-7; TRBD1 matches 8 bases. Trimming cost V 3 bases and J 7 bases; bases outside gene matches: 8. The CDR3 is 14 residues long. Germline loops: CDR1 MNHEY, CDR2 SMNVEV (reference sequence). CDR3 protein: CASSFSDRVREQYF. The CDR3 bases are TGTGCCAGCAGTTTTTCGGACAGGGTAAGAGAGCAGTACTTC.

This clonotype was found many times. The chain combines TRBV20-1 with TRBJ2-3; D remains ambiguous. The CDR3 is made up of 13 amino acids. V was trimmed by 5 bases and J by 0 bases, leaving 9 bases between them. Germline loops: CDR1 DFQATT, CDR2 SNEGSKA (reference sequence). The CDR3 loop is CSARITSTDTQYF. The CDR3 DNA sequence: TGCAGTGCTCGGATAACTAGCACAGATACGCAGTATTTT.

This clonotype was observed at least ten times. The J gene is TRBJ2-7, the V gene TRBV20-1; no clear D gene. This CDR3 is built from 11 residues. Deletions cut 0 bases from V and 2 bases from J, with 2 bases between. Looked up from germline, CDR1 is DFQATT and CDR2 is SNEGSKA (reference sequence). CDR3 DNA: TGCAGTGCTAGAGATACCTACGAGCAGTACTTC. Its translation: CSARDTYEQYF.

This clonotype was picked up many times. The genes are TRBV27 and TRBJ1-2, with TRBD1 matching over 8 bases. Germline V CDR1 and CDR2: MNHEY, SMNVEV (reference sequence). The V and J ends lost 10 bases and 5 bases, in that order; junction bases with no gene match: 9. This CDR3 is built from 13 residues. The CDR3 loop is CATSSGGGYGYTF. The CDR3 region has the DNA TGTGCCACCTCCTCAGGGGGCGGGTATGGCTACACCTTC.

A remark on this clonotype: Lacking the conserved final phenylalanine or tryptophan, this CDR3 likely reflects a read error. The CDR3 region is CASSGDGNTEAFS. In DNA, the CDR3 is TGTGCCAGCTCAGGGGACGGGAACACTGAAGCTTTCTCT. The rearrangement uses TRBV18 and TRBJ1-1, with a possible D match to TRBD1 (5 bases). Germline V gene data show CDR1 as KGHSH and CDR2 as LQKENI. V was trimmed by 5 bases and J by 1 base, leaving 8 bases between them. The CDR3 is 13 amino acids.

This clonotype was seen ten or more times. The chain couples TRBV5-1 to TRBJ2-1, with TRBD2 matching 14 bases. Germline CDR1 is SGHRS and CDR2 is YFSETQ. The trim removed 0 bases at V and 3 bases at J, leaving 8 bases unmatched. The CDR3 spans 19 residues. This chain's CDR3 is CASSLGQGTSGGFYNEQFF. DNA of the CDR3: TGCGCCAGCAGCTTGGGACAGGGGACTAGCGGGGGTTTCTACAATGAGCAGTTCTTC.

This clonotype was observed many times. The rearrangement joins TRBV4-3 to TRBJ2-1, with 9 bases fitting TRBD2. Germline V gene data show CDR1 as LGHNA and CDR2 as YSLEER. Germline trimming cut 0 bases from V and 16 bases from J; bases unmatched to any gene: 10. The CDR3 is 14 residues long. The DNA for the CDR3 is TGCGCCAGCAGCCAAGATGGCCTGGGGACTAGCAAATTCTTC. It yields the protein CASSQDGLGTSKFF.

In this sample, this clonotype turned up many times. The V gene is TRBV7-3, the J gene TRBJ2-1; TRBD1 might be the D (5 bases). Germline V gives CDR1 SGHTA, CDR2 FQGTGA. The CDR3 covers 15 residues. V shed 5 bases and J shed 5 bases, with 16 bases lying between them. The CDR3 sequence is CASSPQGVANNEQFF. CDR3 sequence (DNA): TGTGCCAGCAGCCCCCAAGGGGTCGCAAACAATGAGCAGTTCTTC. Based on the CDR3 plus reference TRBV7-3 and TRBJ2-1, the full variable domain is GAGVSQTPSNKVTEKGKYVELRCDPISGHTALYWYRQSLGQGPEFLIYFQGTGAADDSGLPNDRFFAVRPEGSVSTLKIQRTERGDSAVYLCASSPQGVANNEQFFGPGTRLTVL.

This clonotype appeared many times. The chain is built from TRBV12-3 or TRBV12-4 and TRBJ1-5, with D unclear. V lost 2 bases and J 0 bases, leaving 8 bases between the germline ends. The CDR3 runs to 15 residues. The CDR3 DNA sequence: TGTGCCAGCAGTTTAAGGTTTTATAGCAATCAGCCCCAGCATTTT. Translation: CASSLRFYSNQPQHF.

In this sample, this clonotype turned up many times. The chain is built from TRBV19 and TRBJ2-1; possible D gene TRBD2, 5 bases. This CDR3 has 13 amino acids. CDR1 and CDR2 from the germline V gene are LNHDA and SQIVND (reference sequence). Deletions cut 6 bases from V and 4 bases from J, with 10 bases between. CDR3 coding DNA: TGTGCCAGTAGATTTCGGGAATACAATGAGCAGTTCTTC. Its protein product is CASRFREYNEQFF.

This clonotype was found many times. J is TRBJ2-5 and V is TRBV7-9; D is tentatively TRBD1 or TRBD2 (5 bases each). The V and J ends lost 1 base and 3 bases respectively, with 12 bases between them. Germline V gene lookup returns CDR1 SEHNR and CDR2 FQNEAQ (reference sequence). The CDR3 length is 15 residues. The CDR3: CASSLGRDPKETQYF. The DNA of the CDR3 is TGTGCCAGCAGCTTAGGCCGGGACCCTAAAGAGACCCAGTACTTC.

Remarks on this clonotype: This sequence may be a read error, since a much larger clone differs from it by one base. CDR3 nucleotides: TGTGCCAGCTCAAACTACAGGGGCTACAATGAGCAGTTCTTC. This gives the protein CASSNYRGYNEQFF. The V and J genes are TRBV11-2 and TRBJ2-1; 7 bases are a match to TRBD1. Per the germline V gene, CDR1 is SGHAT and CDR2 is FQNNGV. V dropped 8 bases and J dropped 3; count of bases not matched to a gene: 7. The CDR3 has 14 residues.

Worth noting for this clonotype: With a much larger clone just one base away, this may be a read error. This chain connects TRBV7-9 to TRBJ1-1, with D uncertain. This CDR3 comprises 12 residues. The germline gives CDR1 SEHNR, CDR2 FQNEAQ (reference sequence). CDR3 sequence: CASGTRNAEAFF. The DNA of the CDR3 is TGTGCCAGCGGTACTCGGAACGCTGAAGCTTTCTTT.

The genes are TRBV20-1 and TRBJ2-3, with TRBD2 matching 8 bases. The germline gives CDR1 DFQATT, CDR2 SNEGSKA (reference sequence). CDR3 size: 13 residues. The CDR3 spells CAGRGGSTDTQYF. The CDR3 DNA sequence: TGCGCCGGGAGGGGGGGAAGCACAGATACGCAGTATTTT.

The V gene is TRBV9, the J gene TRBJ1-1, with TRBD1 identical over 7 bases. Trimming removed 4 bases from V and 5 bases from J; junction bases left unmatched: 5. The V gene's germline CDR1 is SGDLS and CDR2 YYNGEE. This CDR3 is built from 13 residues. The CDR3 DNA sequence: TGTGCCAGCAGCCCGGCACAGGGGACTGAAGCTTTCTTT. Its protein product is CASSPAQGTEAFF.

This clonotype has a count of ten or more. The chain joins TRBV3-1 to TRBJ2-7, with 7 bases aligning to TRBD2. V shed 4 bases, J shed 4 bases, and the junction held 4 bases outside the gene matches. CDR1 is LGHDT and CDR2 is YNNKEL in the germline V gene (reference sequence). The CDR3 loop spans 13 amino acids. CDR3 in DNA: TGTGCCAGCAGCCTGGGACTACTGTACGAGCAGTACTTC. As protein: CASSLGLLYEQYF.

This clonotype was found many times. The chain is built from TRBV15 and TRBJ2-5; D call uncertain. Trimming removed 1 base at V and 4 bases at J, with 10 bases between. This CDR3 region has 14 residues. Germline assignment: CDR1 LNHNV and CDR2 YYDKDF (reference sequence). CDR3 nucleotides: TGTGCCACCAGCAGAGTCCCCGTCGGAGAGACCCAGTACTTC. Translation: CATSRVPVGETQYF.

This clonotype occurred a few times. The chain recombines TRBV4-3 with TRBJ1-2, with D perhaps matching TRBD1 (6 bases). Trimming removed 3 bases from V and 7 bases from J, with 15 bases in between. The V gene's germline CDR1 is LGHNA and CDR2 YSLEER. The CDR3 covers 14 residues. This chain's CDR3 is CASSQATGLPGYTF. CDR3 nucleotides: TGCGCCAGCAGCCAGGCCACAGGGTTGCCTGGCTACACCTTC.

This clonotype was recorded many times. The chain links TRBV5-1 to TRBJ1-4, with D perhaps TRBD1 (6 bases). The CDR3 sequence is 15 residues long. Germline values: CDR1 SGHRS, CDR2 YFSETQ. V lost 6 bases and J lost 7, with 19 bases in between. In nucleotides, the CDR3 is TGCGCCAGCACCCTATTGGGGGGGCTCGGTGAAAAACTGTTTTTT. Encoded protein: CASTLLGGLGEKLFF.

Ten or more counts support this clonotype. This chain links TRBV5-6 with TRBJ2-7; tentative D call: TRBD2 (5 bases). The CDR3 covers 12 residues. The V end lost 7 bases, the J end lost 3 bases, and 11 bases lay between the germline ends. The germline V gene encodes CDR1 SGHDT and CDR2 YYEEEE. The chain's CDR3 is CASGTRDYEQYF. In nucleotides, the CDR3 is TGTGCCAGCGGAACCCGGGACTACGAGCAGTACTTC.

This clonotype was detected many times. This chain joins TRBV7-8 and TRBJ1-3, with D unresolved. There are 12 residues in the CDR3. Trimming removed 5 bases from V and 8 bases from J, with 10 bases in between. Germline-derived CDR1 and CDR2 are SGHVS and FQNEAQ. CDR3 residues: CASSPHGDTIYF. In nucleotides, the CDR3 is TGTGCCAGCAGCCCTCATGGGGACACCATATATTTT.

This clonotype was picked up a small number of times. The chain links TRBV9 to TRBJ2-7, with 11 positions matching TRBD2. The CDR3 consists of 15 residues. Trimming at V came to 3 bases and at J to 4 bases, leaving 6 bases not matched to a gene. Germline V gene data show CDR1 as SGDLS and CDR2 as YYNGEE. CDR3 in DNA: TGTGCCAGCAGCGAGACCGGGACTAGCGGTTACGAGCAGTACTTC. It is translated as CASSETGTSGYEQYF. Drawing the rest from reference TRBV9 and TRBJ2-7, the complete variable domain is DSGVTQTPKHLITATGQRVTLRCSPRSGDLSVYWYQQSLDQGLQFLIQYYNGEERAKGNILERFSAQQFPDLHSELNLSSLELGDSALYFCASSETGTSGYEQYFGPGTRLTVT.